These T cell receptor beta chains were read from a single sample in a study of blood T cell repertoires in COVID-19. Sequenced by immunoSEQ multiplex PCR; TCRdb stores in-frame clones only, minus some. This repertoire shows 150,000 to 200,000 clones, roughly 76% found once; its top ten account for approximately 12%. The source material was peripheral blood. These receptors were taken from a woman older than 75 with COVID-19, enrolled during active disease. Both conserved end residues are part of each CDR3. Each record gives: D gene, J gene, clone size, V gene, CDR3 DNA, CDR3 protein. D genes are given only for firm matches. Rows give clone size only sometimes, using once, few, many, or a class for an expanded clone.

d_call: TRBD2; j_call: TRBJ2-3; clone_size: NA; v_call: TRBV6-5; cdr3_nt: TGTGCCAGCAGTTACAGGGGCGGGAGGAGCACAGATACGCAGTATTTT; cdr3_aa: CASSYRGGRSTDTQYF
d_call: NA; j_call: TRBJ1-4; clone_size: NA; v_call: TRBV23-1; cdr3_nt: TGCGCCAGCAGTCAGGGCCTTAATAGAGGGCTATCTGAAAAACTGTTTTTT; cdr3_aa: CASSQGLNRGLSEKLFF
d_call: NA; j_call: TRBJ2-3; clone_size: NA; v_call: TRBV21-1; cdr3_nt: TGTGCCAGCAGCAAGGGGACTAGCACAGATACGCAGTATTTT; cdr3_aa: CASSKGTSTDTQYF
d_call: NA; j_call: TRBJ1-3; clone_size: NA; v_call: TRBV5-1; cdr3_nt: TGCGCCAGCAGCCCCCTCCCAGGTGACTCTGGAAACACCATATATTTT; cdr3_aa: CASSPLPGDSGNTIYF
d_call: NA; j_call: TRBJ1-1; clone_size: NA; v_call: TRBV10-3; cdr3_nt: TGTGCCATCAGTGAGGGACACGCCACTGAAGCTTTCTTT; cdr3_aa: CAISEGHATEAFF
d_call: TRBD2; j_call: TRBJ2-3; clone_size: NA; v_call: TRBV2; cdr3_nt: TGTGCCAGCAGTGCACAATCGGGAACTAGCGGGAGTGATGCAGATACGCAGTATTTT; cdr3_aa: CASSAQSGTSGSDADTQYF
d_call: TRBD1; j_call: TRBJ1-2; clone_size: NA; v_call: TRBV6-2/TRBV6-3; cdr3_nt: TGTGCCAGCAGTTACGGGGACAGGGACTATGGCTACACCTTC; cdr3_aa: CASSYGDRDYGYTF
d_call: NA; j_call: TRBJ1-2; clone_size: NA; v_call: TRBV4-1; cdr3_nt: TGCGCCAGCAGCCAAGATTTGGGGGGGGGTAACTATGGCTACACCTTC; cdr3_aa: CASSQDLGGGNYGYTF
d_call: TRBD1; j_call: TRBJ1-5; clone_size: NA; v_call: TRBV28; cdr3_nt: TGTGCCAGCAGTCGGACAGGGTTGTTGTTTCAGCCCCAGCATTTT; cdr3_aa: CASSRTGLLFQPQHF
d_call: NA; j_call: TRBJ2-3; clone_size: NA; v_call: TRBV5-1; cdr3_nt: TGCGCCAGCAGCTTCGAGTACCGCACAGATACGCAGTATTTT; cdr3_aa: CASSFEYRTDTQYF
d_call: TRBD1; j_call: TRBJ1-2; clone_size: few; v_call: TRBV28; cdr3_nt: TGTGCCAGCAGTTTACAGGGGGCTCTTTACTATGGCTACACCTTC; cdr3_aa: CASSLQGALYYGYTF
d_call: TRBD2; j_call: TRBJ2-1; clone_size: NA; v_call: TRBV24-1; cdr3_nt: TGTGCCACCAGTGATTTCAGGACGGGGGGAACTGAGCAGTTCTTC; cdr3_aa: CATSDFRTGGTEQFF
d_call: TRBD2; j_call: TRBJ2-3; clone_size: NA; v_call: TRBV7-6; cdr3_nt: TGTGCCAGCAGATTGGGCGGGAGCGGGGTCCCAGATACGCAGTATTTT; cdr3_aa: CASRLGGSGVPDTQYF
d_call: TRBD1; j_call: TRBJ1-4; clone_size: NA; v_call: TRBV5-1; cdr3_nt: TGCGCCAGCAGCTTGGCGGGACAGTCCTCCTCACTGTTTTTT; cdr3_aa: CASSLAGQSSSLFF
d_call: TRBD1; j_call: TRBJ2-6; clone_size: NA; v_call: TRBV28; cdr3_nt: TGTGCCAGCAGTCCCGGGACAGGGACTTTTGGGGCCAACGTCCTGACTTTC; cdr3_aa: CASSPGTGTFGANVLTF
d_call: NA; j_call: TRBJ2-1; clone_size: NA; v_call: TRBV19; cdr3_nt: TGTGCCAGTAGTATAGAGGTGACAGGTTACAATGAGCAGTTCTTC; cdr3_aa: CASSIEVTGYNEQFF
d_call: NA; j_call: TRBJ1-1; clone_size: NA; v_call: TRBV2; cdr3_nt: TGTGCCAGCAGTGTTCTTTTACGGGACACTGAAGCTTTCTTT; cdr3_aa: CASSVLLRDTEAFF
d_call: NA; j_call: TRBJ1-1; clone_size: NA; v_call: TRBV10-2; cdr3_nt: TGCGCCAGCAGTGAGGGCAACACGGGCACTGAAGCTTTCTTT; cdr3_aa: CASSEGNTGTEAFF
d_call: TRBD1; j_call: TRBJ1-1; clone_size: NA; v_call: TRBV7-9; cdr3_nt: TGTGCCAGCAGCCGGACAGGGGGCTACACTGAAGCTTTCTTT; cdr3_aa: CASSRTGGYTEAFF
d_call: NA; j_call: TRBJ1-1; clone_size: NA; v_call: TRBV6-2/TRBV6-3; cdr3_nt: TGTGCCAGCAGTTACTCGCGCCAAGCTTTCTTT; cdr3_aa: CASSYSRQAFF
d_call: NA; j_call: TRBJ1-3; clone_size: few; v_call: TRBV11-2; cdr3_nt: TGTGCCAGCTCTCGACAGGTCGGTGGAAACACCATATATTTT; cdr3_aa: CASSRQVGGNTIYF
d_call: NA; j_call: TRBJ2-1; clone_size: NA; v_call: TRBV7-7; cdr3_nt: TGTGCCAGCAGCTTTGGATTAGGGGGTGATGAGCAGTTCTTC; cdr3_aa: CASSFGLGGDEQFF